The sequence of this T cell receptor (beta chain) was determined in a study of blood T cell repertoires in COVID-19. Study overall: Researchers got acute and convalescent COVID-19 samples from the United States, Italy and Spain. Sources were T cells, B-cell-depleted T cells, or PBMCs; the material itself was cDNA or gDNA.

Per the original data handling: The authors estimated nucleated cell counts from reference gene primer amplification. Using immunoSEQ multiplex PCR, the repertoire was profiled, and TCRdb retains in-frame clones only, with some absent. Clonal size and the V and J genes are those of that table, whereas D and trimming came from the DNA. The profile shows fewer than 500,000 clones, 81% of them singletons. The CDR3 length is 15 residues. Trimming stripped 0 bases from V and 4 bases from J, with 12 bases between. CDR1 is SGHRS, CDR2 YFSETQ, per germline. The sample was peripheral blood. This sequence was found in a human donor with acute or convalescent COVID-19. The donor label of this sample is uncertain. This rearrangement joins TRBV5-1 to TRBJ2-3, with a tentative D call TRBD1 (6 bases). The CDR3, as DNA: TGCGCCAGCAGCTTGGGGGGGCCGCTGGCAGATACGCAGTATTTT. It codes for CASSLGGPLADTQYF. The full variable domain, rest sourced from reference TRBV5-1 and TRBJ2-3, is KAGVTQTPRYLIKTRGQQVTLSCSPISGHRSVSWYQQTPGQGLQFLFEYFSETQRNKGNFPGRFSGRQFSNSRSEMNVSTLELGDSALYLCASSLGGPLADTQYFGPGTRLTVL.